This T cell receptor (beta chain) was found in a study of cytomegalovirus exposure and HLA in healthy donors. PCR involved 60 Vbeta and 13 Jbeta primers. Using immunoSEQ multiplex PCR, the repertoire was profiled, and TCRdb retains in-frame clones only, with some absent. The repertoire holds about 270,000 clones, with roughly 70% as singletons. Germline V lookup: CDR1 SGHRS, CDR2 YFSETQ. This CDR3 region has 15 residues. The V gene lost 0 bases and the J gene lost 4 bases, with 13 bases spanning the gap. The sequenced sample was PBMCs. The chain uses TRBV5-1 and TRBJ1-1; D may be TRBD1 (5 bases). The receptor's source is a female donor in good health and CMV-seronegative. The CDR3 sequence is CASSLAGGSITEAFF. As DNA, the CDR3 is TGCGCCAGCAGCTTGGCCGGGGGGTCGATCACTGAAGCTTTCTTT.